These T cell receptor beta chains were read from a single sample in a study of blood T cell repertoires in COVID-19. Only in-frame clones appear in the TCRdb table, and some are missing; sequencing was by immunoSEQ multiplex PCR. The sample lists almost 70,000 clones, 79% occurring once. Sequencing was performed on peripheral blood. The receptors come from a human donor in a cohort sampled during active COVID-19. The CDR3 runs from the conserved cysteine through the conserved F or W. The order of the fields is clone size, V gene, J gene, D gene, CDR3 protein, CDR3 DNA. The D gene is left open where the match is weak. The listing skips clone size in some rows; elsewhere it reads once, few, many or a size class.

>NA|TRBV5-4|TRBJ2-6|NA
CASHYVSGANVLTF
TGTGCCAGCCACTATGTCTCTGGGGCCAACGTCCTGACTTTC
>NA|TRBV19|TRBJ2-6|TRBD2
CASSIVGLAGASGRAGANVLTF
TGTGCCAGTAGTATAGTAGGGCTAGCGGGGGCCTCGGGCAGAGCTGGGGCCAACGTCCTGACTTTC
>NA|TRBV6-6|TRBJ1-5|TRBD1
CASSRPGQGRRGNQPQHF
TGTGCCAGCAGTCGGCCGGGACAGGGACGACGTGGCAATCAGCCCCAGCATTTT
>NA|TRBV7-9|TRBJ1-6|NA
CASSSGAPGNSPLHF
TGTGCCAGCAGCTCAGGGGCCCCCGGCAATTCACCCCTCCACTTT
>once|TRBV7-9|TRBJ1-6|NA
CASSSGLVFDSPLHF
TGTGCCAGCAGCTCCGGACTGGTGTTCGATTCACCCCTCCACTTT
>NA|TRBV5-1|TRBJ1-4|TRBD1
CASSAGQGINEKLFF
TGCGCCAGCAGCGCAGGACAGGGGATTAATGAAAAACTGTTTTTT
>NA|TRBV7-2|TRBJ1-4|NA
CASSLVSATNEKLFF
TGTGCCAGCAGCTTAGTATCCGCAACTAATGAAAAACTGTTTTTT
>NA|TRBV4-1|TRBJ2-2|NA
CASSPPRAEGTGELFF
TGCGCCAGCAGCCCTCCGAGGGCGGAGGGCACCGGGGAGCTGTTTTTT
>NA|TRBV5-1|TRBJ2-5|NA
CASSMDFGGETQYF
TGCGCCAGCAGTATGGACTTCGGAGGGGAGACCCAGTACTTC
>once|TRBV7-9|TRBJ1-2|TRBD1
CASSLTGTSNYGYTF
TGTGCCAGCAGCTTGACAGGGACCTCCAACTATGGCTACACCTTC
>NA|TRBV28|TRBJ1-4|TRBD1
CASSLGTGDVNEKLFF
TGTGCCAGCAGTTTAGGTACAGGGGATGTTAATGAAAAACTGTTTTTT
>NA|TRBV28|TRBJ2-7|TRBD1
CASRAPGGTNEQYF
TGTGCCAGCAGGGCCCCAGGGGGCACGAACGAGCAGTACTTC
>NA|TRBV6-5|TRBJ2-2|NA
CASSSLVGELFF
TGTGCCAGCAGTAGCCTAGTCGGGGAGCTGTTTTTT
>NA|TRBV18|TRBJ2-7|TRBD2
CASSPPTSGLGSGQYF
TGTGCCAGCTCACCGCCGACTAGCGGGTTGGGAAGCGGGCAGTACTTC
>NA|TRBV2|TRBJ2-7|NA
CASTGDSYEQYF
TGTGCCAGTACCGGTGACTCCTACGAGCAGTACTTC
>once|TRBV2|TRBJ1-2|NA
CASRGGGSYTF
TGTGCCAGCAGAGGGGGGGGGTCCTACACCTTC
>NA|TRBV14|TRBJ2-2|TRBD1
CASSLRTGGYGELFF
TGTGCCAGCAGCCTCCGGACAGGGGGCTACGGGGAGCTGTTTTTT
>once|TRBV4-1|TRBJ1-6|TRBD1
CASSQLRTGGNSPLHF
TGCGCCAGCAGCCAACTCCGGACAGGTGGGAATTCACCCCTCCACTTT
>NA|TRBV3-1/TRBV3-2|TRBJ2-7|NA
CASSQVTGEQYF
TGTGCCAGCAGCCAAGTCACGGGAGAGCAGTACTTC
>NA|TRBV10-2|TRBJ1-5|NA
CASSDIQGTNQPQHF
TGCGCCAGCAGTGATATCCAGGGAACGAATCAGCCCCAGCATTTT
>NA|TRBV5-1|TRBJ2-3|NA
CASSLDGGGSDTQYF
TGCGCCAGCAGCTTGGACGGGGGTGGGTCAGATACGCAGTATTTT
>NA|TRBV5-1|TRBJ1-2|TRBD1
CASSLVGTVNYGYTF
TGCGCCAGCAGCCTTGTGGGGACAGTTAACTATGGCTACACCTTC